This T cell receptor (beta chain) was recovered during a study of T-cell memory formation after mild COVID-19. The CDR3 length is 15 residues. After removal of 3 bases from V and 7 bases from J, the junction contained 8 bases not matched to a gene. Germline CDR1 reads SEHNR; CDR2 reads FQNEAQ (reference sequence). Remarks on this clonotype: The antigen is undetermined.

Notes on the study in general: Contracting clones, day 15 to 85, had balanced CD4/CD8, and later expanders favored CD4+. CD4+ contracting clones were found mainly in CM and EM, and CD8+ ones in EMRA.

TCRdb independently ran MiXCR on the 5' RACE reads; one entry per CDR3 protein. The repertoire holds 470,000 or so distinct CDR3 sequences, with 20% as singletons. Specimen: PBMCs or a T cell subset sorted from them (not recorded which). The rearrangement joins TRBV7-9 to TRBJ1-4, with TRBD1 identical over 7 bases. This clonotype was obtained from an adult woman who had mild COVID-19 (a few samples of this study predate the infection). Cell type and time point are not known. The CDR3 reads CASSLGQMVGEKLFF. The DNA for the CDR3 is TGTGCCAGCAGCTTGGGACAGATGGTGGGTGAAAAACTGTTTTTT.